These T cell receptor beta chains were read from a single sample in a study of T-cell reconstitution after alpha-beta-depleted transplantation in children. TCRdb itself ran the PCR reads through MiXCR, one entry per CDR3 protein. Among 450,000 to 500,000 distinct CDR3 sequences listed, around 12% were seen once. The sample was PBMCs from the stem cell graft donor, taken from the stem cell graft. The receptors originated from a human donor who donated a stem cell graft to a child with combined immunodeficiency. CDR3s include the opening cysteine and the closing phenylalanine or tryptophan. Fields, in order: J gene, clone size, D gene, V gene, CDR3 length, CDR3 protein, CDR3 DNA. D genes are given only for firm matches. Not every row has a clone size; where given, it reads once, few, many or a size class.

J: TRBJ1-6
size: -
D: -
V: TRBV7-2
length: 19
CDR3: CASSLKVAGGQRYNSPLHF
DNA: TGTGCCAGCAGCTTAAAGGTTGCGGGCGGCCAAAGATATAATTCACCCCTCCACTTT

J: TRBJ1-3
size: -
D: -
V: TRBV12-3/TRBV12-4
length: 15
CDR3: CASSRVGARGNTIYF
DNA: TGTGCCAGCAGCCGAGTGGGGGCGCGGGGAAACACCATATATTTT

J: TRBJ1-2
size: few
D: -
V: TRBV29-1
length: 12
CDR3: CSVTSTLDGYTF
DNA: TGCAGCGTCACTTCCACATTGGATGGCTACACCTTC

J: TRBJ1-4
size: -
D: -
V: TRBV4-3
length: 19
CDR3: CASSQSPGVYAGTNEKLFF
DNA: TGCGCCAGCAGCCAATCTCCCGGGGTTTATGCAGGGACTAATGAAAAACTGTTTTTT

J: TRBJ1-1
size: few
D: -
V: TRBV4-3
length: 15
CDR3: CASSHQTGRNTEAFF
DNA: TGCGCCAGCAGCCACCAAACCGGGAGGAACACTGAAGCTTTCTTT

J: TRBJ2-3
size: -
D: TRBD2
V: TRBV10-3
length: 17
CDR3: CAISEDFSGSGADTQYF
DNA: TGTGCCATCAGTGAAGACTTCAGCGGGAGTGGAGCAGATACGCAGTATTTT

J: TRBJ2-1
size: few
D: TRBD2
V: TRBV20-1
length: 14
CDR3: CSAATSGSGNEQFF
DNA: TGCAGTGCTGCGACTAGCGGGAGCGGGAATGAGCAGTTCTTC

J: TRBJ1-1
size: -
D: -
V: TRBV5-1
length: 17
CDR3: CASSFEGGKRSNAEAFF
DNA: TGCGCCAGCAGCTTCGAGGGGGGGAAGCGAAGTAACGCTGAAGCTTTCTTT

J: TRBJ2-7
size: -
D: -
V: TRBV7-9
length: 12
CDR3: CASQLGPLEQYF
DNA: TGTGCCAGCCAATTAGGACCCCTCGAGCAGTACTTC

J: TRBJ2-3
size: few
D: TRBD2
V: TRBV9
length: 19
CDR3: CASSVSVGGAATSTDTQYF
DNA: TGTGCCAGCAGCGTATCGGTCGGGGGGGCAGCTACTAGCACAGATACGCAGTATTTT

J: TRBJ1-5
size: many
D: TRBD1
V: TRBV7-9
length: 14
CDR3: CASSLGQFHQPQHF
DNA: TGTGCCAGCAGCTTGGGACAGTTTCATCAGCCCCAGCATTTT